These 21 T cell receptor beta chains were sequenced from one sample in a study of shared clonotypes between healthy human individuals. The assay was immunoSEQ multiplex PCR, and TCRdb's table has in-frame clones only and misses some. The sample carries about 1,500,000 clones, roughly 96% recorded once. The sequenced sample was naive CD4+ T cells sorted from blood. Subset specified: CD45RA+ positively selected. The receptors originated from a man aged 30-40 years in good health.

The chain is built from TRBV7-2 and TRBJ2-3; either TRBD1 or TRBD2 may fit D (5 bases each). CDR1 is SGHTA, CDR2 FQGNSA, per germline. The V end was cut by 1 base, the J end by 8 bases, with 10 bases between. This CDR3 spans 13 amino acids. This CDR3 reads CASSLGGQGTQYF. The CDR3 DNA is TGTGCCAGCAGCTTAGGAGGGCAGGGTACGCAGTATTTT.

This clone was picked up one time. The J gene is TRBJ2-7, the V gene TRBV6-6; possible D gene TRBD2, 5 bases. V was cut by 6 bases and J by 0 bases, with 15 bases left in between. CDR1 is MNHNY and CDR2 is SVGAGI in the germline V gene (reference sequence). The CDR3 has 15 residues. The CDR3 loop is CASSPTQRSSYEQYF. Written as DNA, the CDR3 is TGTGCCAGCAGCCCAACACAGCGGAGCTCCTACGAGCAGTACTTC.

The rearrangement uses TRBV28 and TRBJ1-1, with D uncertain. From germline, CDR1 is MDHEN and CDR2 SYDVKM. This CDR3 comprises 15 residues. V was shortened by 10 bases and J by 1 base, with 19 bases between the two germline ends. CDR3 nucleotides: TGTGCCACCGTCCCCCGTCCCCGGGAGAACACTGAAGCTTTCTTT. Encoded protein: CATVPRPRENTEAFF.

The gene calls are TRBV28 and TRBJ2-7; the D call may be TRBD1 or TRBD2 (5 bases each). Trimming removed 7 bases at V and 3 bases at J, with 16 bases between. The CDR3 loop spans 14 amino acids. Per germline, CDR1 MDHEN and CDR2 SYDVKM. The CDR3 DNA follows: TGTGCCAGCAAATCCCCGGGACGTAACTACGAGCAGTACTTC. This sequence encodes CASKSPGRNYEQYF. The whole variable domain, remainder taken from reference TRBV28 and TRBJ2-7, is DVKVTQSSRYLVKRTGEKVFLECVQDMDHENMFWYRQDPGLGLRLIYFSYDVKMKEKGDIPEGYSVSREKKERFSLILESASTNQTSMYLCASKSPGRNYEQYFGPGTRLTVT.

J is TRBJ1-2 and V is TRBV9; D is unresolved. Germline values: CDR1 SGDLS, CDR2 YYNGEE. The CDR3 extends over 13 amino acids. Between the trimmed V and J ends, which lost 3 bases and 4 bases, there was a span of 10 bases. The CDR3 DNA reads TGTGCCAGCAGCGCGGAGATTTCCTATGGCTACACCTTC. Protein product: CASSAEISYGYTF.

About this clone itself: Other DNA variants within this sample encode the same CDR3. The chain joins TRBV18 to TRBJ2-5; D may be TRBD2 (5 bases). The CDR3 has 14 amino acids. Germline V CDR1 and CDR2: KGHSH, LQKENI. The ends were cut back, 3 bases at V and 2 bases at J, with 10 bases in the middle. The chain's CDR3 is CASSPPSLQETQYF. In nucleotides, the CDR3 is TGTGCCAGCTCACCGCCTAGCCTTCAAGAGACCCAGTACTTC. The variable domain in full, with the rest retrieved from reference TRBV18 and TRBJ2-5, is NAGVMQNPRHLVRRRGQEARLRCSPMKGHSHVYWYRQLPEEGLKFMVYLQKENIIDESGMPKERFSAEFPKEGPSILRIQQVVRGDSAAYFCASSPPSLQETQYFGPGTRLLVL.

In the case of this clone: The sample carries other DNA sequences with the same CDR3. V gene TRBV2 combines with J gene TRBJ2-7, with a tentative D call TRBD1 (6 bases). V was clipped by 5 bases and J by 0 bases, with 11 bases between them. The CDR3 sequence is 14 residues long. Germline V gene sequence: CDR1 SNHLY, CDR2 FYNNEI. Written as DNA, the CDR3 is TGTGCCAGCAGTCCGGACAGATACTCCTACGAGCAGTACTTC. The encoded protein is CASSPDRYSYEQYF.

The chain uses TRBV9 and TRBJ2-7; D unclear. CDR1 is SGDLS, CDR2 YYNGEE, per germline. Trimming removed 1 base at V and 6 bases at J, with 17 bases between. The CDR3 runs to 15 residues. The CDR3 spells CASSVTQDGIGEQYF. Here the CDR3 DNA reads TGTGCCAGCAGCGTAACCCAGGATGGTATCGGCGAGCAGTACTTC.

Comment on this clone: The same CDR3 also results from other DNA sequences found in this sample. V usage is TRBV18 and J usage is TRBJ2-5; 9 nucleotides match TRBD1. Germline trimming cut 1 base from V and 5 bases from J; bases unmatched to any gene: 2. Germline values: CDR1 KGHSH, CDR2 LQKENI. The CDR3 consists of 14 residues. Here the CDR3 DNA reads TGTGCCAGCTCACCACGGGACAGGGAGGAGACCCAGTACTTC. It is translated as CASSPRDREETQYF.

The chain recombines TRBV7-2 with TRBJ1-1; D call uncertain. V was clipped by 0 bases and J by 4 bases, with 6 bases between them. Looked up from germline, CDR1 is SGHTA and CDR2 is FQGNSA. This CDR3 contains 13 residues. The CDR3: CASSLAMVTEAFF. The CDR3 DNA is TGTGCCAGCAGCTTAGCTATGGTCACTGAAGCTTTCTTT.

This rearrangement joins TRBV19 to TRBJ2-5; 7 bases fit TRBD2. There are 14 residues in the CDR3. Germline CDR1 is LNHDA and CDR2 is SQIVND (reference sequence). With V trimmed by 3 bases and J by 4 bases, 5 bases remained unmatched. CDR3 DNA sequence: TGTGCCAGTAGTATCCCCTCTAGCGGAGAGACCCAGTACTTC. This encodes CASSIPSSGETQYF.

The V and J genes are TRBV2 and TRBJ1-4, with no clear D. The CDR3 runs to 14 residues. CDR1 and CDR2 from the germline V gene are SNHLY and FYNNEI. Trimming cost V 4 bases and J 6 bases, with 12 bases left between them. For the CDR3, the DNA is TGTGCCAGCAGTGCCACCAGATGGGATGAAAAACTGTTTTTT. Protein: CASSATRWDEKLFF.

CDR3 residues: CASSEDRLNYGYTF. The CDR3 DNA reads TGTGCCAGCAGTGAGGACAGGCTTAACTATGGCTACACCTTC. The chain carries TRBV2 and TRBJ1-2; TRBD1 aligns across 7 bases. Unmatched junction bases numbered 2, after V lost 3 bases and J lost 1 base. This CDR3 comprises 14 residues. Germline V gene data show CDR1 as SNHLY and CDR2 as FYNNEI.

About this clone itself: In the same sample, other DNA sequences code for this CDR3. This sequence joins TRBV2 and TRBJ2-3, with D unclear. CDR1 is SNHLY and CDR2 is FYNNEI in the germline V gene. The V end was cut by 4 bases, the J end by 3 bases, with 2 bases between. This CDR3 is built from 11 residues. CDR3 sequence (DNA): TGTGCCAGCAGTGCAACAGATACGCAGTATTTT. This sequence encodes CASSATDTQYF.

In this sample, this clone turned up once. The chain has TRBV10-2 and TRBJ2-7; 9 bases match TRBD2. The germline V gene encodes CDR1 WSHSY and CDR2 SAAADI. CDR3 length equals 15 residues. The junction had 4 bases not matched to a gene; V was cut back by 4 bases and J by 0 bases. The CDR3 reads CASSGRLADSYEQYF. The CDR3 nucleotides read TGCGCCAGCAGTGGGAGACTAGCGGACTCCTACGAGCAGTACTTC.

Notes on this clone: Other DNA sequences in this sample translate to the same CDR3. This chain uses TRBV18 with TRBJ2-5, with D possibly being TRBD2 (5 bases). Looked up from germline, CDR1 is KGHSH and CDR2 is LQKENI. CDR3 length: 14 residues. Deletions cut 1 base from V and 2 bases from J, with 8 bases between. The CDR3 region has the DNA TGTGCCAGCTCACCACTGTCGGGGCAAGAGACCCAGTACTTC. Translated, it gives CASSPLSGQETQYF. The whole variable domain, filled in from reference TRBV18 and TRBJ2-5, reads NAGVMQNPRHLVRRRGQEARLRCSPMKGHSHVYWYRQLPEEGLKFMVYLQKENIIDESGMPKERFSAEFPKEGPSILRIQQVVRGDSAAYFCASSPLSGQETQYFGPGTRLLVL.

V usage is TRBV18 and J usage is TRBJ2-7; TRBD2 matches at 9 bases. The CDR3 covers 13 residues. Looked up from germline, CDR1 is KGHSH and CDR2 is LQKENI. The V gene end was trimmed by 1 base and the J gene end by 5 bases; junction bases not matched to a gene: 0. CDR3 in amino acids: CASSPLAGDEQYF. CDR3 nucleotide sequence: TGTGCCAGCTCACCACTAGCGGGAGACGAGCAGTACTTC. The variable domain in full, with the rest retrieved from reference TRBV18 and TRBJ2-7, is NAGVMQNPRHLVRRRGQEARLRCSPMKGHSHVYWYRQLPEEGLKFMVYLQKENIIDESGMPKERFSAEFPKEGPSILRIQQVVRGDSAAYFCASSPLAGDEQYFGPGTRLTVT.

The chain employs TRBV5-4 and TRBJ2-7; D is unclear. Germline CDR1 and CDR2: SGHNT and YYREEE (reference sequence). The V and J ends lost 0 bases and 1 base respectively, with 11 bases between them. This CDR3 is 15 amino acids long. The CDR3 nucleotides read TGTGCCAGCAGCTTGGAGGCAGGCAGATCCTACGAGCAGTACTTC. Its protein is CASSLEAGRSYEQYF.

The chain carries TRBV9 and TRBJ2-1; maybe TRBD2 (5 bases). The CDR3 runs to 22 residues. The V gene's germline CDR1 is SGDLS and CDR2 YYNGEE. The germline V and J ends were trimmed by 2 bases and 7 bases, with 37 bases remaining between them. CDR3 in DNA: TGTGCCAGCAGCGTGACCCCTCGATTGGGCGGGCGGGCAACCCTGGGTGGTAATGAGCAGTTCTTC. Amino acid sequence: CASSVTPRLGGRATLGGNEQFF.

This clone was observed once. The chain couples TRBV5-1 to TRBJ2-3; D is ambiguous. Between the trimmed V and J ends, which lost 5 bases and 1 base, there was a span of 14 bases. This CDR3 comprises 15 residues. The germline V gene has CDR1 SGHRS and CDR2 YFSETQ. CDR3 region: CASRPSPLRTDTQYF. CDR3 nucleotide sequence: TGCGCCAGCAGACCCAGCCCCCTTCGCACAGATACGCAGTATTTT.

The V call is TRBV28, the J call TRBJ2-7; 7 nucleotides line up with TRBD1. From germline, CDR1 is MDHEN and CDR2 SYDVKM. V lost 7 bases and J lost 0; bases outside the gene matches: 9. This CDR3 is built from 15 residues. CDR3 region: CASTRRGRHSYEQYF. The DNA for the CDR3 is TGTGCCAGCACTCGAAGGGGGCGCCACTCCTACGAGCAGTACTTC.